The entry below gives a single T cell receptor (beta chain) sequence along with its context. Antigen unknown. TCRdb keeps only in-frame clones here, not all; method: immunoSEQ multiplex PCR. The profile covers approximately 24,000 clones, with around 81% appearing a single time and about 5.8% taken by the ten largest. Antigen-specific CD4+ T cell clonotypes were called by their expansion after viral peptide-pool culture in ViraFEST. Isolating CD4+ T cells followed more than eight days of culture. Participants received two doses of either the BNT162b2 or mRNA-1273 vaccine. The data belong to a study of vaccination effects on CD4 cells after COVID-19. Study findings and constraints: Clones of infection and vaccine origin contracted markedly late after vaccination.

The CDR3 is made up of 16 amino acids. Germline V gene sequence: CDR1 SNHLY, CDR2 FYNNEI. The J segment lost 2 bases and the V segment lost 4 bases, leaving 8 bases of the junction unmatched. The sample was CD4+ T cells from PBMCs cultured with SARS-CoV-2 spike peptides, taken after COVID-19 vaccination. The sequence came from a human donor who received a COVID-19 vaccine. Some clones in this sample may be carry-over from other donors' samples. The chain links TRBV2 to TRBJ2-3; 8 nucleotides line up with TRBD2. CDR3 residues: CASSVLRGGPTDTQYF. The CDR3 DNA is TGTGCCAGCAGTGTACTACGGGGGGGCCCCACAGATACGCAGTATTTT.